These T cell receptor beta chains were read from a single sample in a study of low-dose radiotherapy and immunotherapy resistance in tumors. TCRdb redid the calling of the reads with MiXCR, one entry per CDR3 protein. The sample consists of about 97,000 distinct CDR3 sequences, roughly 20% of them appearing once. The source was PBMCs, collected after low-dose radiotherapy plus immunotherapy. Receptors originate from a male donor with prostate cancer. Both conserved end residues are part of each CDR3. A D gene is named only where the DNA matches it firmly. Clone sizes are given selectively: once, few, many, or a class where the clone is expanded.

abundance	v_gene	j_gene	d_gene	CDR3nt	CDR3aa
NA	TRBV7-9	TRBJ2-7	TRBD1	TGTGCCAGCAGTTCGCCTGGACAGGTTTACTACGAGCAGTACTTC	CASSSPGQVYYEQYF
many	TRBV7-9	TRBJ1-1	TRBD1	TGTGCCAGCGGCGAGACAGGGTTAATCTCTGAAGCTTTCTTT	CASGETGLISEAFF
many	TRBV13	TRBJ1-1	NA	TGTGCCAGCAGCGCGGGGTCGGCTTTCTTT	CASSAGSAFF
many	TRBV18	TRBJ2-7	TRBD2	TGTGCCAGCTCACCACCCCCGGTGACTAGCGGGGGGGCGAGGCAGGTCTACGAGCAGTACTTC	CASSPPPVTSGGARQVYEQYF
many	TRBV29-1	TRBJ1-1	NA	TGCAGCGCGCTCTGGTCTGGGGCGACTGAAGCTTTCTTT	CSALWSGATEAFF
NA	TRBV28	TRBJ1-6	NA	TGTGCCAGCAGTTTGGCCGGAGATAATTCACCCCTCCACTTT	CASSLAGDNSPLHF
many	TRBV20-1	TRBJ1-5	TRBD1	TGCAGTGCGGCCCGGGTCGGGTCAGGGGGCATGGGTCAGCCCCAGCATTTT	CSAARVGSGGMGQPQHF
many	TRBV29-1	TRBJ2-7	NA	TGCAGCGTCACTGACAGCCGCGAGCAGTACTTC	CSVTDSREQYF
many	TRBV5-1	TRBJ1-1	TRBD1	TGCGCCAGCAGCTTCGGCAGGGGGCAAGAAGTTTTCTTT	CASSFGRGQEVFF
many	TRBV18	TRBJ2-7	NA	TGTGCCAGCTCACCAAGCTTCGGCCTTCGCCACGAGCAGTACTTC	CASSPSFGLRHEQYF
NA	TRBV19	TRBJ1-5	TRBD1	TGTGCCAGTAGAACCGGGACAGGCAACAATCAGCCCCAGCATTTT	CASRTGTGNNQPQHF
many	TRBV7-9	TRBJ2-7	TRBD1	TGTGCCAGCAGCTTAGCGGTGACAGGGGACGAGCAGTACTTC	CASSLAVTGDEQYF
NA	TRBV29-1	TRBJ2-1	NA	TGCGTTCTCCCGGGAGACTACAATGAGCAGTTCTTC	CVLPGDYNEQFF
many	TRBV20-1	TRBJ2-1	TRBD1	TGCAGTGCTAGATTGGACAGGGGGCAAAATGAGCAGTTCTTC	CSARLDRGQNEQFF
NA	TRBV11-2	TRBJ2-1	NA	TGTGCCAGCAGCCCCGGCTGGGGGGCCAATGAGCAGTTCTTC	CASSPGWGANEQFF
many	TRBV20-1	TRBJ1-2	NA	TGCAGTGCCAAGACAGAAGATGAAGGCTACACCTTC	CSAKTEDEGYTF
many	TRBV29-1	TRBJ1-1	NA	TGCAGCACTCAGTCGGGGAACACTGAAGCTTTCTTT	CSTQSGNTEAFF
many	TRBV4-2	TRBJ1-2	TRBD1	TGTGCCAGCAGCCAACCAGGACAGGGAGACTATGGCTACACCTTC	CASSQPGQGDYGYTF
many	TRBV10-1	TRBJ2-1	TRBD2	TGCGCCAGCAGTGGCCTTGGGGCGGGGGTGGGCGAGCAGTTCTTC	CASSGLGAGVGEQFF
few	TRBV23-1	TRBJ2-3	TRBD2	TGCGCCAGCAGTCCGCACGAAGGGGAGGGACGTGCAGATACGCAGTATTTT	CASSPHEGEGRADTQYF
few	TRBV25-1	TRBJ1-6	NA	TGTGCCAGCAGTGTCTTCGGTTCACCCCTCCACTTT	CASSVFGSPLHF
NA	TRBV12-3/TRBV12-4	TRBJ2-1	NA	TGTGCCAGCAGTTTCGGGGACGGGTACTACAATGAGCAGTTCTTC	CASSFGDGYYNEQFF
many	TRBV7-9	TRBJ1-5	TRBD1	TGTGCCAGCAGCCCACCGGGGACAGGGGGCCACCAGCCCCAGCATTTT	CASSPPGTGGHQPQHF
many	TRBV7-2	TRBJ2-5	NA	TGTGCCAGCAGCCCGGGACTACAGGGTTGGGAGACCCAGTACTTC	CASSPGLQGWETQYF
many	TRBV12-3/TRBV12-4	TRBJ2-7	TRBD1	TGTGCCAGCAGTTTTCGTCCAGGGGGCGGCTCCGAGCAGTACTTC	CASSFRPGGGSEQYF
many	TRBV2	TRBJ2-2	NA	TGTGCCAGCAGTGGGGGTTATACCGGGGAGCTGTTTTTT	CASSGGYTGELFF
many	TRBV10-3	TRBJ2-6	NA	TGTGCCATCAGTGACCACTCTGGGGCCAACGTCCTGACTTTC	CAISDHSGANVLTF
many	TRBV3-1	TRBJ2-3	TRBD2	TGTGCCAGCAGCCGGGGGAGGGGTGATACGCAGTATTTT	CASSRGRGDTQYF
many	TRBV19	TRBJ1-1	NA	TGTGCCAGTAGTATGGTAAACACTGAAGCTTTCTTT	CASSMVNTEAFF
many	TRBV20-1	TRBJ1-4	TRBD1	TGCAGTGCTCAGGGGACAGGGCAGGAGGAAAAACTGTTTTTT	CSAQGTGQEEKLFF
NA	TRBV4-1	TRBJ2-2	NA	NA	CASSQTGGRTGELFFF
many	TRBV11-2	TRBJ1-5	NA	TGTGCCAGCAGCTTGGGGGGAGACCAGCCCCAGCATTTT	CASSLGGDQPQHF
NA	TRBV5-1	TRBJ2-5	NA	TGCGCCAGCAGCTTGGGCGCGGTTCAAGAGACCCAGTACTTC	CASSLGAVQETQYF
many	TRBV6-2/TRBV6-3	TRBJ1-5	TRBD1	TGTGCCAGCAGTTTCTCAGGGGGTAGCAATCAGCCCCAGCATTTT	CASSFSGGSNQPQHF
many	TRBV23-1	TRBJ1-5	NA	TGCGCCAGCAGTCAATTAGTCCCGGACAATCAGCCCCAGCATTTT	CASSQLVPDNQPQHF
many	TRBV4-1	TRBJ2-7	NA	TGCGCCAGCAGCCAAGAGGGGGGCTCCAACTACGAGCAGTACTTC	CASSQEGGSNYEQYF
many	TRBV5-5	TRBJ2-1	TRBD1	TGTGCCAGCAGCTCCACGGACAGGTTTCCGAGTGAGCAGTTCTTC	CASSSTDRFPSEQFF
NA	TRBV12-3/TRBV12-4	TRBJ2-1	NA	TGTGCCAGCACTCCAAGGCTGGGAAACAATGAGCAGTTCTTC	CASTPRLGNNEQFF
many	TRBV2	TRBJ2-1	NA	TGTGCCAGCAGTGAATCCTTGGCCGATGAGCAGTTCTTC	CASSESLADEQFF
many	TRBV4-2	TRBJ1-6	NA	TGTGCCAGCAGCCATCCCGGGGGGGGGCCCGATTCACCCCTCCACTTT	CASSHPGGGPDSPLHF
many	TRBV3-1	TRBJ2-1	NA	TGTGCCAGCAGCCAAACTGGGTCCTACAATGAGCAGTTCTTC	CASSQTGSYNEQFF
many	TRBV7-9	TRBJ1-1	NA	TGTGCCAGCGTCCGGGGGGAAGTGAACACTGAAGCTTTCTTT	CASVRGEVNTEAFF
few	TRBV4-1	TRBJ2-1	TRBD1	TGCGCCAGCAGACCGGGCGCAGGGGGCAATGAGCAGTTCTTC	CASRPGAGGNEQFF
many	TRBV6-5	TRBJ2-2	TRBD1	TGTGCCAGCAGTTACTCGACGACAGGGCCTTACACCGGGGAGCTGTTTTTT	CASSYSTTGPYTGELFF
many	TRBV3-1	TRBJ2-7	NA	TGTGCCAGCAGCCAAGATTTGCAGGCCGCTTACGAGCAGTACTTC	CASSQDLQAAYEQYF